The following is a T cell receptor beta chain sequence with its context. It has no known antigen specificity. Base qualities were left out, and no much larger clone turns up one base away. These data come from a study of OX40 agonist ivuxolimab in advanced cancers. About the study as a whole: Ivuxolimab, which targeted the costimulatory receptor OX40 (CD134), was an agonistic, fully human IgG2 monoclonal antibody. Intravenous ivuxolimab was administered to patients every 2 weeks at six dose levels: 0.01, 0.1, 0.3, 1.5, 3 and 10 mg/kg. Among the roughly 50 dose-escalation patients, some 20 had hepatocellular carcinoma, approximately 15 melanoma, 9 renal cell carcinoma and 9 head and neck cancer. In the dose-escalation cohort, 65% to 90% of patients were male, and the mean age was approximately 60 years, with a range of about 23 to 90. Patients were allowed to have had prior anti-PD-1, anti-PD-L1 or anti-CTLA-4 therapy, and 30% to 40% of the dose-escalation patients had previously received checkpoint inhibitors. Partial responses occurred in three dose-escalation patients: two with cutaneous melanoma and one with hepatocellular carcinoma. The point of sequencing TCRbeta in the periphery was to test whether ivuxolimab changed TCR sequence diversity and drove clonal T-cell expansion. The paper covers the monotherapy dose-escalation part of the phase I ivuxolimab trial, which included N ≈ 57 patients. The investigation overall reported the following: Partial responders in the 0.1-3.0 mg/kg groups had among the lowest normalized peripheral clonal expansion, especially among CD8+ T cells. Low levels of normalized T-cell clonal expansion were also seen in some patients who did not respond. On average, CD8+ T cells showed more expanded clones than CD4+ T cells after ivuxolimab. The antigen specificity of the peripheral T cells that underwent clonal expansion was not determined. At doses of 0.1 to 3.0 mg/kg, clonal expansion of both CD4+ and CD8+ T cells in blood was seen between baseline and week 6.

Looking up the germline V gene yields CDR1 SNHLY and CDR2 FYNNEI. Including cysteine and phenylalanine, the CDR3 has 13 amino acids. Only the CDR3 portion is preserved as DNA: 39 bases, with reading frame beginning at the first base. Between the V and J ends, shortened by 6 bases and 6 bases respectively, the junction contains 12 bases. Patients with a history of autoimmune disease or receiving systemic immunosuppression were excluded from the trial. Peripheral blood for TCR sequencing was collected from all dose cohorts at baseline, on cycle 4 day 1, and on cycle 7 day 1. The samples were drawn from a first-in-human, open-label, multicenter phase I dose-escalation trial of ivuxolimab. Adults with locally advanced or metastatic melanoma, renal cell carcinoma, hepatocellular carcinoma or head and neck squamous cell carcinoma were enrolled in the trial. Before TCR sequencing, CD4+ and CD8+ T cells were separately sorted from peripheral blood.

Genomic DNA was isolated from the sorted cells so that the TCRbeta CDR3 region could be sequenced. The immunoSEQ Assay was used for sequencing of TCRbeta CDR3 regions. TCRdb provides this immuneACCESS table in a form limited to in-frame rearrangements. Some clones are lacking; in checked studies, under half of them reflect an unresolved V gene, and why the rest are absent is not known. The sample has over 55,000 clones on record, about 89% of them singletons. Clones ranked in the top ten supply around 1.8% of the sample. The rearranged chain carries TRBV2 and TRBJ2-4; TRBD2 is a weak D gene call, 5 bases matching. The sample was CD4+ or CD8+ T cells sorted from blood, taken in a trial of the OX40 agonist ivuxolimab. This TCR was sampled from an adult with an advanced solid tumor such as melanoma, head and neck, liver or kidney cancer. This receptor carries the CDR3 CASRPGTGNIQYF. In nucleotide form, the sequence is TGTGCCAGCAGGCCGGGAACTGGAAACATTCAGTACTTC.